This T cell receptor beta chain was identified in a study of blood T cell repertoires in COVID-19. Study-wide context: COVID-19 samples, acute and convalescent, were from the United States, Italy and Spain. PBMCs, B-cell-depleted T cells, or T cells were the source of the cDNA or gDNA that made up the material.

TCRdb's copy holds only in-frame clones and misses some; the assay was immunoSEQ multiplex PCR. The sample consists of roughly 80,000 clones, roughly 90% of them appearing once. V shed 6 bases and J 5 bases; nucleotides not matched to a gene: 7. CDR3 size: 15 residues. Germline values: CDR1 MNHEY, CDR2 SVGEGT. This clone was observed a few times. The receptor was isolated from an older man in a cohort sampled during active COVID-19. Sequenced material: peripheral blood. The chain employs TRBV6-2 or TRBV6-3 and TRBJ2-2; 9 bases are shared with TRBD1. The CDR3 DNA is TGTGCCAGCAGCCGGGGACAGGGAAGGACCGGGGAGCTGTTTTTT. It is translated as CASSRGQGRTGELFF.